This T cell receptor (beta chain) was retrieved from a study of cytomegalovirus exposure and HLA in healthy donors. Study-level information: Genetic ancestry analysis placed approximately 79% of the 398 donors that were genotyped in the Caucasian-associated cluster. Study conclusions and caveats: Productive status was seen about 90% or about 30% of the time for most TCR beta V segments in an earlier analysis. As was reported, the classifier diagnosed cytomegalovirus status with high specificity and sensitivity.

About this clone: The antigen remains undetermined.

The PCR ran on 60 Vbeta and 13 Jbeta primers. Only in-frame clones appear in the TCRdb table, and some are missing; sequencing was by immunoSEQ multiplex PCR. The sample yields about 140,000 clones, 60% to 85% seen once. From germline, CDR1 is LNHNV and CDR2 YYDKDF (reference sequence). The CDR3 sequence is 14 residues long. The junction had 5 bases not matched to a gene; V was cut back by 4 bases and J by 7 bases. The receptor was isolated from a male donor in good health and CMV-seronegative. The chain carries TRBV15 and TRBJ1-4; 8 bases line up with TRBD1. Sequencing used PBMCs. The CDR3 loop reads CATSTTGVGEKLFF. CDR3 DNA: TGTGCCACCAGCACGACAGGGGTCGGTGAAAAACTGTTTTTT.